This TCR beta chain was documented in a study of pediatric ulcerative colitis. Study-wide results and caveats: No controls had the two rectal clonotypes shared by ulcerative colitis patients.

Germline CDR1 is SGHTA and CDR2 is FQGTGA. This CDR3 is built from 15 residues. V gave up 4 bases and J gave up 7 bases, with 16 bases separating them. With regard to this clone: What it binds is unknown.

The survey-level immunoSEQ assay was used. Sequencing depth was up to 500,000 reads per sample. Sequenced by immunoSEQ multiplex PCR; TCRdb stores in-frame clones only, minus some. The table includes approximately 60,000 clones, roughly nine tenths detected once. The receptor comes from a boy younger than 18 with severe ulcerative colitis. Sequencing was carried out using blood. The chain recombines TRBV7-3 with TRBJ2-2, with D perhaps matching TRBD1 or TRBD2 (6 bases each). The CDR3 sequence: CASSSPGALNGELFF. The CDR3 DNA reads TGTGCCAGCAGCTCCCCGGGGGCCCTAAACGGGGAGCTGTTTTTT.